This T cell receptor beta chain was observed in a study of cytomegalovirus exposure and HLA in healthy donors. General study findings and limits: Clusters of TCRs from the first cohort tended to co-occur in the 120 validation repertoires (as a later analysis found). The study flagged approximately 180 TCR beta chains as cytomegalovirus-associated. Accounts indicate the classifier identified cytomegalovirus status with strong specificity and sensitivity.

Clones were read by immunoSEQ multiplex PCR, and TCRdb kept only the in-frame ones, dropping some. Of about 150,000 clones in the sample, roughly 89% were seen once. Regarding this clone: Its antigen is undetermined.

The sequence was obtained from a woman younger than 30 in good health and CMV-seropositive. What was sequenced was PBMCs.

CDR3 nucleotides: TGTGCCAGCACCCGTTCCTACGAGCAGTACTTC. Amino acids: CASTRSYEQYF. The chain carries TRBV2 and TRBJ2-7; unclear D gene. The CDR3 has 11 amino acids. Trimming removed 7 bases from V and 1 base from J, with 5 bases in between. Germline V lookup: CDR1 SNHLY, CDR2 FYNNEI.